These 20 T cell receptor beta chains share one sample of origin, sequenced in a study of somatic mutations in cytotoxic T cells in rheumatoid arthritis. Profiling relied on immunoSEQ multiplex PCR, and the TCRdb table lists in-frame clones only, not all of them. There are several thousand clones in the sample; about four fifths occur only once, and roughly 4.9% lies in the top ten. Sequenced input: CD8+ T cells sorted from blood. These TCRs come from an adult with rheumatoid arthritis.

The genes are TRBV30 and TRBJ1-3; D unresolved. The CDR3 sequence is 12 residues long. V lost 4 bases to trimming and J lost 4 bases, with 8 bases between them. Germline CDR1 is GTSNPN and CDR2 is SVGIG (reference sequence). CDR3 coding DNA: TGTGCCTGGAAAAGAGCGGGAAACACCATATATTTT. Translated: CAWKRAGNTIYF.

The V and J genes are TRBV6-5 and TRBJ1-4, with TRBD1 as a possible D gene (6 bases). The CDR3 spans 13 residues. V was clipped by 5 bases and J by 7 bases, with 11 bases between them. Germline V gene data show CDR1 as MNHEY and CDR2 as SVGAGI. The CDR3 loop reads CASSTRGREKLFF. The DNA of the CDR3 is TGTGCCAGCAGTACCAGGGGACGTGAAAAACTGTTTTTT.

The V gene is TRBV9, the J gene TRBJ1-5; D is undetermined. The CDR3 runs to 13 residues. The germline V gene has CDR1 SGDLS and CDR2 YYNGEE. Trimming removed 7 bases at V and 0 bases at J, with 8 bases between. The CDR3 spells CASPAYSNQPQHF. DNA of the CDR3: TGTGCCAGCCCGGCTTATAGCAATCAGCCCCAGCATTTT.

This sequence joins TRBV28 and TRBJ2-5; 7 bases align to TRBD1. In germline, CDR1 is MDHEN, CDR2 SYDVKM. The CDR3 sequence is 16 residues long. J lost 1 base, V lost 2 bases, and 7 bases had no gene match. CDR3 loop: CASSLESGGIQETQYF. The CDR3, as DNA: TGTGCCAGCAGTTTAGAGTCAGGGGGTATCCAAGAGACCCAGTACTTC.

This sequence joins TRBV4-3 and TRBJ2-3; 7 nucleotides align to TRBD2. Germline V gene data show CDR1 as LGHNA and CDR2 as YSLEER. The CDR3 length is 15 residues. The junction had 8 bases not matched to a gene; V was cut back by 4 bases and J by 4 bases. Written as DNA, the CDR3 is TGCGCCAGCAGCCGGATGGGCGGGAGTGCAGATACGCAGTATTTT. As protein: CASSRMGGSADTQYF.

This clone is deemed medium-sized. V and J are TRBV19 and TRBJ1-2, with D possibly matching TRBD1 (5 bases). This CDR3 spans 13 amino acids. V gave up 10 bases and J gave up 6 bases, with 18 bases separating them. Germline CDR1 is LNHDA and CDR2 is SQIVND (reference sequence). The DNA for the CDR3 is TGTGCCACCGCCCAGGGAATCTTGAATGGCTACACCTTC. Its protein product is CATAQGILNGYTF.

This chain uses TRBV28 with TRBJ1-2, with unresolved D. This CDR3 has 17 amino acids. V was trimmed by 4 bases and J by 8 bases, leaving 26 bases between them. The germline V gene has CDR1 MDHEN and CDR2 SYDVKM. The CDR3 nucleotides are TGTGCCAGCAGTTCTCCTACCGACTGGGCCCTCCCAGGAGGCTACACCTTC. Amino acid sequence: CASSSPTDWALPGGYTF.

V and J are TRBV7-9 and TRBJ2-5; D remains unclear. This CDR3 is 15 amino acids long. V shed 1 base and J shed 2 bases, with 11 bases lying between them. Looked up from germline, CDR1 is SEHNR and CDR2 is FQNEAQ (reference sequence). CDR3 region: CASSLVQWLQETQYF. For the CDR3, the DNA is TGTGCCAGCAGCTTAGTTCAGTGGTTACAAGAGACCCAGTACTTC.

V and J are TRBV5-5 and TRBJ2-1; D is possibly TRBD1 or TRBD2 (6 bases each). The V end lost 1 base, the J end lost 4 bases, and 12 bases lay between the germline ends. The CDR3 contains 15 residues. Germline loops: CDR1 SGHKS, CDR2 YYEKEE (reference sequence). CDR3 sequence reads: CASSLFGGAYNEQFF. The DNA of the CDR3 is TGTGCCAGCAGCTTGTTCGGGGGCGCGTACAATGAGCAGTTCTTC.

The DNA for the CDR3 is TGTGCCAGCAGCTTAGGGGCAGGGATAATGAACACTGAAGCTTTCTTT. This sequence encodes CASSLGAGIMNTEAFF. The rearrangement joins TRBV7-9 to TRBJ1-1, with a tentative D call TRBD1 (5 bases). This CDR3 has 16 residues. Trimming cost V 1 base and J 0 bases, with 12 bases left between them. In germline, CDR1 is SEHNR, CDR2 FQNEAQ (reference sequence).

This clone has just one count. The chain couples TRBV29-1 to TRBJ2-2; 7 bases align to TRBD1. The junction had 8 bases not matched to a gene; V was cut back by 7 bases and J by 3 bases. The CDR3 extends over 14 amino acids. Germline CDR1 and CDR2: SQVTM and ANQGSEA. CDR3 protein: CSGGRDRDTGELFF. The CDR3 nucleotides are TGCAGCGGGGGAAGAGACAGGGACACCGGGGAGCTGTTTTTT.

The gene calls are TRBV25-1 and TRBJ2-4; a weak D match, TRBD1 (5 bases). Trimming removed 6 bases from V and 10 bases from J, with 13 bases in between. Germline V gene sequence: CDR1 MGHDK, CDR2 SYGVNS. This CDR3 comprises 12 residues. CDR3 protein: CASSLTQGIQYF. The CDR3 coding sequence is TGTGCCAGCAGCCTTACTCAGGGAATTCAGTACTTC.

The J gene is TRBJ2-3, the V gene TRBV18; TRBD2 is a possible D gene (5 bases). The V and J ends lost 6 bases and 1 base respectively, with 11 bases between them. Germline V gene data show CDR1 as KGHSH and CDR2 as LQKENI. The CDR3 is 14 residues long. For the CDR3, the DNA is TGTGCCAGCTCTAGGAGCGGAGGCACAGATACGCAGTATTTT. Protein sequence: CASSRSGGTDTQYF.

The genes are TRBV7-8 and TRBJ1-1, with D perhaps TRBD1 (5 bases). Germline V lookup: CDR1 SGHVS, CDR2 FQNEAQ. V was shortened by 3 bases and J by 7 bases, with 9 bases between the two germline ends. This CDR3 is built from 12 residues. The CDR3 loop reads CASSLGGDEAFF. The CDR3 coding sequence is TGTGCCAGCAGCTTGGGGGGGGATGAAGCTTTCTTT.

This clone has a handful of counts. The V gene is TRBV11-2, the J gene TRBJ2-1, with a possible D match to TRBD2 (6 bases). Germline CDR1 and CDR2: SGHAT and FQNNGV. Trimming took off 0 bases at V and 7 bases at J, with 10 bases between the two ends. The CDR3 is 14 residues long. The CDR3 protein is CASSLEIADNEQFF. The CDR3 DNA sequence: TGTGCCAGCAGCTTAGAGATAGCGGATAATGAGCAGTTCTTC.

The CDR3 loop reads CASSLGVAGFYNEQFF. The CDR3 bases are TGTGCCAGCAGCTTAGGGGTAGCGGGTTTCTACAATGAGCAGTTCTTC. This rearrangement joins TRBV7-8 to TRBJ2-1; 7 positions match TRBD2. This CDR3 region has 16 residues. J was trimmed by 3 bases and V by 1 base; bases with no gene match: 6. CDR1 and CDR2 from the germline V gene are SGHVS and FQNEAQ.

CDR3 sequence reads: CASSEGRGGINEQFF. The CDR3 DNA sequence: TGTGCCAGCAGTGAGGGGCGGGGGGGTATCAATGAGCAGTTCTTC. The chain employs TRBV6-4 and TRBJ2-1, with 9 bases matching TRBD2. The CDR3 length is 15 residues. The germline CDR1 and CDR2 sequences are MRHNA and SNTAGT. Trimming at V came to 3 bases and at J to 6 bases, leaving 6 bases not matched to a gene.

The chain joins TRBV5-1 to TRBJ2-1; no reliable D call. V shed 4 bases and J shed 0 bases, with 11 bases lying between them. The length of the CDR3 is 15 residues. Germline assignment: CDR1 SGHRS and CDR2 YFSETQ. DNA for the CDR3: TGCGCCAGCAGCCCAGACCATAGCTCCTACAATGAGCAGTTCTTC. Protein: CASSPDHSSYNEQFF.

J is TRBJ2-7 and V is TRBV28, with 12 positions matching TRBD2. This CDR3 contains 14 residues. V lost 3 bases to trimming and J lost 3 bases; unmatched junction nucleotides: 0. Germline CDR1 is MDHEN and CDR2 is SYDVKM. In nucleotides, the CDR3 is TGTGCCAGCAGTTTGGGACTAGCGGGCTACGAGCAGTACGTC. Translated: CASSLGLAGYEQYV.

The genes are TRBV7-2 and TRBJ1-2; D is undetermined. Germline assignment: CDR1 SGHTA and CDR2 FQGNSA. The CDR3 spans 14 residues. Trimming took off 6 bases at V and 7 bases at J, with 18 bases between the two ends. CDR3 sequence reads: CASSSPGGLGGYTF. The CDR3 DNA reads TGTGCCAGCAGTTCGCCCGGCGGGCTGGGTGGCTACACCTTC.